The clone carrying this TCR beta chain occurred a few times. The antigen is undetermined. The source of the sample is a study of CD8 T cells in ankylosing spondylitis. The germline V gene has CDR1 SQVTM and CDR2 ANQGSEA. The CDR3 length is 14 residues. V shed 4 bases, J shed 4 bases, and the junction held 7 bases outside the gene matches. Construction of TCR beta libraries was performed using quantitative 5'-RACE with molecular barcodes. Each CDR3 protein is one row after TCRdb ran MiXCR on the 5' RACE reads. In the table there are 390,000 or so distinct CDR3 sequences, 20% to 25% of which are singletons. General study points: Significantly higher representation of disease-linked clones was reported for matched ankylosing spondylitis synovial fluid. Peripheral blood samples showed relatively rare disease-linked clones, and these clones were CD8+. Characteristic of ankylosing spondylitis blood, it appeared, was a TCR beta motif comprising fewer than 10 highly homologous variants. Before this, some motif variants had been reported in reactive arthritis synovial fluid and blood.

Sample: blood, either unsorted or a sorted T cell fraction (not recorded which). V and J are TRBV29-1 and TRBJ2-7; 10 bases line up with TRBD1. This sequence was found in a male donor with ankylosing spondylitis. CDR3 nucleotide sequence: TGCAGCGTTGCCCGGGACAGGGGCACTTACGAGCAGTACTTC. This translates into CSVARDRGTYEQYF.